The source of this T cell receptor beta chain is a study of cytomegalovirus exposure and HLA in healthy donors. Findings and limits, study-wide: In vitro work confirmed that a few CMV-associated chains recognize CMV antigens. It was reported in a later analysis that an Asian-associated ancestry cluster showed fewer N-insertions than the approximately 700-donor mean. The authors later linked a missense DCLRE1C variant to TCR beta V- and J-gene trimming. Later on, analysis showed that most CMV-associated TCR beta chains appeared to be HLA-restricted.

Concerning this clone itself: Its target is not known.

It was with 60 Vbeta and 13 Jbeta primers that the PCR ran. Measured with immunoSEQ multiplex PCR; TCRdb has only the in-frame clones, and not every one. The table includes about 180,000 clones, just under 80% detected once. Per germline, CDR1 MRHNA and CDR2 SNTAGT. This CDR3 has 15 residues. The V gene lost 4 bases and the J gene lost 7 bases, with 17 bases spanning the gap. This rearrangement joins TRBV6-4 to TRBJ2-1, with D possibly matching TRBD2 (6 bases). The source of this sequence is a woman aged 25 to 39 in good health and CMV-seronegative. Sequenced: PBMCs. The CDR3 DNA sequence: TGTGCCAGCAGTGTAGCGGTCACGGGCGAGAATGAGCAGTTCTTC. This codes for CASSVAVTGENEQFF.